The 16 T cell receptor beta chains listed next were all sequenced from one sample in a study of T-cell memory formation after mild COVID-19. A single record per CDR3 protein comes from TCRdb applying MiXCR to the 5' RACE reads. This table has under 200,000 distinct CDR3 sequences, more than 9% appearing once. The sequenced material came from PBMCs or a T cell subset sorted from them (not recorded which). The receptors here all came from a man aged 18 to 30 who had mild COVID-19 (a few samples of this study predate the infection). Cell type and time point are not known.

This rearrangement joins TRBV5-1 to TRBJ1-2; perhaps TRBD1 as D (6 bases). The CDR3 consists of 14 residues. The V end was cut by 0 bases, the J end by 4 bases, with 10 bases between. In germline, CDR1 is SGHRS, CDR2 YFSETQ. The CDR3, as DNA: TGCGCCAGCAGCTTGGATTCAGGGGCCTATGGCTACACCTTC. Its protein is CASSLDSGAYGYTF.

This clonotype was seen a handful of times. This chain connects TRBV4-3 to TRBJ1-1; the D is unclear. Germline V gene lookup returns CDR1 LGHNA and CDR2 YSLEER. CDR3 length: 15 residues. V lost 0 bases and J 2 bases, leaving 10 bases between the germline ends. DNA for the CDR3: TGCGCCAGCAGCCAAGAGGGATTGGTCAACACTGAAGCTTTCTTT. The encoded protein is CASSQEGLVNTEAFF.

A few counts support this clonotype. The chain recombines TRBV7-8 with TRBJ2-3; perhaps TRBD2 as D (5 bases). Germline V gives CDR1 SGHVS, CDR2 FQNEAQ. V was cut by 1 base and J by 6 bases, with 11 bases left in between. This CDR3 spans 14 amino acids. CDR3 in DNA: TGTGCCAGCAGCTTAGAGGAAAGAGGGGATACGCAGTATTTT. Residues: CASSLEERGDTQYF.

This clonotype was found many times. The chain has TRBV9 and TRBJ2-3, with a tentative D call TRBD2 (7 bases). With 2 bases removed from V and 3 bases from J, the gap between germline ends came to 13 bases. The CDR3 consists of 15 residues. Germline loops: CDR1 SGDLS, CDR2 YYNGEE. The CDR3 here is CASSVGGRVTDTQYF. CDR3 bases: TGTGCCAGCAGCGTGGGGGGGCGAGTAACAGATACGCAGTATTTT. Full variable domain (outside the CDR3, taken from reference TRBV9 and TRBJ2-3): DSGVTQTPKHLITATGQRVTLRCSPRSGDLSVYWYQQSLDQGLQFLIQYYNGEERAKGNILERFSAQQFPDLHSELNLSSLELGDSALYFCASSVGGRVTDTQYFGPGTRLTVL.

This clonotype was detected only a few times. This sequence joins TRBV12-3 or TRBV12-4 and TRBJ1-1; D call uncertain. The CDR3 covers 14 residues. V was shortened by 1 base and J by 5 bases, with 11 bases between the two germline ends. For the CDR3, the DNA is TGTGCCAGCAGTTTAGTGCTCGCCGGGACTGAAGCTTTCTTT. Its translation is CASSLVLAGTEAFF.

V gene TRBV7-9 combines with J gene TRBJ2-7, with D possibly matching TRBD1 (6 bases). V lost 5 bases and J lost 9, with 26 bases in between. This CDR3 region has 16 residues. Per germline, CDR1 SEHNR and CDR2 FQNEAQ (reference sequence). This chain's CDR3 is CASSPPRAQGNLGQYF. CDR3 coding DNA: TGTGCCAGCAGCCCCCCACGGGCCCAGGGGAACTTAGGGCAGTACTTC.

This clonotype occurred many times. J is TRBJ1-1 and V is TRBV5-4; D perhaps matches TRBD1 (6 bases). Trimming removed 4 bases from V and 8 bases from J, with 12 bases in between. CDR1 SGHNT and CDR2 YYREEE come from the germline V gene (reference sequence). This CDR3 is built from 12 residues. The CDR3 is CASSHRTAEAFF. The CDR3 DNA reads TGTGCCAGCAGCCACCGGACAGCAGAAGCTTTCTTT.

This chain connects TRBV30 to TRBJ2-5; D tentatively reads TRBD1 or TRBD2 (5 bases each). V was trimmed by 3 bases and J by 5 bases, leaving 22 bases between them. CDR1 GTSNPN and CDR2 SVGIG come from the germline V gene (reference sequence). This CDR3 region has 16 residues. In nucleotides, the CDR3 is TGTGCCTGGAGGAGTCTCGGGGCCATCGTATACGAGACCCAGTACTTC. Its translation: CAWRSLGAIVYETQYF.

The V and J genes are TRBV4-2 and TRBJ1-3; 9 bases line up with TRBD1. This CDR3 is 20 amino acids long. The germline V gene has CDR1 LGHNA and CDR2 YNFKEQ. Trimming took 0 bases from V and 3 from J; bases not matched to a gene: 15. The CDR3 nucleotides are TGTGCCAGCAGCCAAGATGGGGCTTCGTCGGGACAGGGTAGTGGAAACACCATATATTTT. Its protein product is CASSQDGASSGQGSGNTIYF.

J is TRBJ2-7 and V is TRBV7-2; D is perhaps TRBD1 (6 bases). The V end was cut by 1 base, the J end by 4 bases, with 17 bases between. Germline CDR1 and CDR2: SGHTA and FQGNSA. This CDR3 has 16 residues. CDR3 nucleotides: TGTGCCAGCAGCTTAGTTGGCGGACAGTCGATATACGAGCAGTACTTC. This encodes CASSLVGGQSIYEQYF.

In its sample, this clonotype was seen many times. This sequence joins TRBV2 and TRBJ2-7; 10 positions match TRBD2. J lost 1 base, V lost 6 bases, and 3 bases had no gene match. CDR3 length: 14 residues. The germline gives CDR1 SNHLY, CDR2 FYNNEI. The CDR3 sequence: CASSRTSGSYEQYF. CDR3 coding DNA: TGTGCCAGCAGCAGGACTAGCGGTTCCTACGAGCAGTACTTC.

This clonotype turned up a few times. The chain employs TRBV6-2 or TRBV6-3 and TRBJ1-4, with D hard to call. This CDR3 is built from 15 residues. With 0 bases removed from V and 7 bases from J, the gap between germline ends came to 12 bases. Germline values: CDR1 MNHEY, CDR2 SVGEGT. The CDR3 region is CASSYSGREAEKLFF. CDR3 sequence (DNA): TGTGCCAGCAGTTACTCGGGCCGGGAGGCTGAAAAACTGTTTTTT.

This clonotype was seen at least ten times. This CDR3 reads CASNRGQAQETQYF. The CDR3 DNA reads as TGTGCCAGCAACCGTGGACAGGCTCAAGAGACCCAGTACTTC. The rearrangement links TRBV7-2 to TRBJ2-5; 7 bases fit TRBD1. The J segment lost 2 bases and the V segment lost 7 bases, leaving 7 bases of the junction unmatched. Germline V gene lookup returns CDR1 SGHTA and CDR2 FQGNSA. The CDR3 length is 14 residues.

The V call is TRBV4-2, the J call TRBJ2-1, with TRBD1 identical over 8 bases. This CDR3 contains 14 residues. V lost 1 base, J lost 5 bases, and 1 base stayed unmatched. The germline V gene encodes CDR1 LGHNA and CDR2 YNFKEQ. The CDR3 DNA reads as TGTGCCAGCAGCCAAGCGGGACAGGACAATGAGCAGTTCTTC. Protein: CASSQAGQDNEQFF.

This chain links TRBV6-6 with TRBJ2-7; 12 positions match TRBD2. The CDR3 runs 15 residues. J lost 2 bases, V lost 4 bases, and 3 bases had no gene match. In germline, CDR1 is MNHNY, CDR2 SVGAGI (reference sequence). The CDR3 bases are TGTGCCAGCAGTTCTCCTAGCGGGGGGGCCTACGAGCAGTACTTC. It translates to CASSSPSGGAYEQYF.

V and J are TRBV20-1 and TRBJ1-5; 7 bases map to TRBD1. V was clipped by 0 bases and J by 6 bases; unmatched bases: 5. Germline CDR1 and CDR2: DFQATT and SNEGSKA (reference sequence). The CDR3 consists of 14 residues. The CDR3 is CSARDNRGTQPQHF. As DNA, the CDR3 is TGCAGTGCTAGAGATAACAGGGGAACTCAGCCCCAGCATTTT.